Listed below are T cell receptor beta chains from one sample, sequenced in a study of cytomegalovirus exposure and HLA in healthy donors. The assay was immunoSEQ multiplex PCR, and TCRdb's table has in-frame clones only and misses some. The table has nearly 200,000 clones, over 65% seen once. Sequenced: PBMCs. The receptors shown here come from a boy younger than 10 in good health and CMV-seronegative. CDR3s include the opening cysteine and the closing phenylalanine or tryptophan. The D gene is left open where the match is weak. Only part of the rows carry a size: once, few, many, or a class if the clone is expanded.

-	TRBV2	TRBJ1-5	-	TGTGCCAGCAGTGAGGGGAGGGGGAGGCAGCCCCAGCATTTT	CASSEGRGRQPQHF
-	TRBV7-2	TRBJ2-1	TRBD1	TGTGCCAGCAGCCCGGACAGGGTCACGGATGAGCAGTTCTTC	CASSPDRVTDEQFF
once	TRBV7-9	TRBJ2-3	-	TGTGCCAGCAGCTTAGGAAACACAGGAAGGGGGGGACTGGCAGATACGCAGTATTTT	CASSLGNTGRGGLADTQYF
once	TRBV6-1	TRBJ2-7	-	TGTGCCAGCAGAAACGCCGGCGATCCGGGGGAGCAGTACTTC	CASRNAGDPGEQYF
-	TRBV4-3	TRBJ2-1	TRBD1	TGCGCCAGCAGCGAAGACAGGGGATCCTCCTACAATGAGCAGTTCTTC	CASSEDRGSSYNEQFF
few	TRBV7-9	TRBJ1-1	-	TGTGCCAGCAGCTTAGATTGGGGAAGTGGGGGAGGCACTGAAGCTTTCTTT	CASSLDWGSGGGTEAFF
-	TRBV11-1	TRBJ2-6	TRBD1	TGTGCCAGTAGCCGGGACAGAGGATCTGGGGCCAACATCCTGACTTTC	CASSRDRGSGANILTF
-	TRBV5-4	TRBJ2-3	TRBD2	TGTGCCAGCAGCATGGGACTAGCAGGGGATACGCAGTATTTT	CASSMGLAGDTQYF
-	TRBV5-4	TRBJ2-7	-	TGTGCCAGCAGCTTGCCCAGGGGCGAGCAGTACTTC	CASSLPRGEQYF
-	TRBV7-6	TRBJ1-1	-	TGTGCCAGCAGCCCCGGGGGGATCCGAACTGAAGCTTTCTTT	CASSPGGIRTEAFF
-	TRBV7-2	TRBJ1-3	-	TGTGCCAGCAGCTTTGACGCGGCCCCAAACACCATATATTTT	CASSFDAAPNTIYF
-	TRBV5-1	TRBJ2-5	-	TGCGCCAGCAGCTTGGTCCGCCAGCAAGAGACCCAGTACTTC	CASSLVRQQETQYF
few	TRBV13	TRBJ2-7	-	TGTGCCAGCAGCTTATCCGGGACTCACCCCTACGAGCAGTACTTC	CASSLSGTHPYEQYF
once	TRBV19	TRBJ2-3	TRBD2	TGTGCCAGTAGTGCCTCACTAGCGGGGGGGCCGGGGGCGCAGTATTTT	CASSASLAGGPGAQYF
-	TRBV7-2	TRBJ1-6	-	TGTGCCAGCAGCTTAGGACACTATAATTCACCCCTCCACTTT	CASSLGHYNSPLHF
few	TRBV6-6	TRBJ1-1	-	TGTGCCAGCACGCCAGGGTTGTCAATGAACACTGAAGCTTTCTTT	CASTPGLSMNTEAFF
-	TRBV27	TRBJ2-7	TRBD1	TGTGCCAGCAGGATAAGGACAGGGAATAATCCTAGCTCCTACGAGCAGTACTTC	CASRIRTGNNPSSYEQYF
-	TRBV7-9	TRBJ2-5	-	TGTGCCAGCAGCTTAGGGTTAGCAGAGACCCAGTACTTC	CASSLGLAETQYF
-	TRBV7-9	TRBJ2-1	TRBD1	TGTGCCAGCAGCTTAGGGCGTTTCGGACAGGGGTACAATGAGCAGTTCTTC	CASSLGRFGQGYNEQFF
-	TRBV9	TRBJ2-1	TRBD2	TGTGCCAGCAGTAGGGGCGGGGGGCGCAATGAGCAGTTCTTC	CASSRGGGRNEQFF
-	TRBV4-1	TRBJ1-3	-	TGCGCCAGCAGCCAAACGGGGTTGGTTGGAAACACCATATATTTT	CASSQTGLVGNTIYF
-	TRBV4-1	TRBJ1-1	-	TGCGCCAGCAGCCACGTCGTCGGGGGGAGTGCTGAAGCTTTCTTT	CASSHVVGGSAEAFF
-	TRBV27	TRBJ1-2	TRBD1	TGTGCCAGCAGTGGGGACAGGGGGTCGAACTATGGCTACACCTTC	CASSGDRGSNYGYTF
-	TRBV5-1	TRBJ2-5	TRBD1	TGCGCCAGCAGCTTAGGGACAGGGCGGCAAGAGACCCAGTACTTC	CASSLGTGRQETQYF
-	TRBV19	TRBJ1-2	TRBD1	TGTGCCAGTAGTCTTACGCAGGGGGAGAATGGCTACACCTTC	CASSLTQGENGYTF
-	TRBV4-3	TRBJ1-6	TRBD1	TGCGCCAGCAGCCAAGATGGGGCAGGGGGCCATTCACCCCTCCACTTT	CASSQDGAGGHSPLHF
-	TRBV5-4	TRBJ2-6	-	TGTGCCAGCAGCCCTGGTGGTGGGCGCTCTGGGGCCAACGTCCTGACTTTC	CASSPGGGRSGANVLTF
-	TRBV10-3	TRBJ2-3	-	TGTGCCATCAGTGAGTCACCAGGGCTGGCGCAGTATTTT	CAISESPGLAQYF
-	TRBV7-2	TRBJ2-2	-	TGTGCCAGCAGCTTTGGGGGGGGCGTAACCGGGGAGCTGTTTTTT	CASSFGGGVTGELFF
few	TRBV7-8	TRBJ1-2	-	TGTGCCAGCAGCTTAGCCACAGGGTTCGGGGGCTACACCTTC	CASSLATGFGGYTF
once	TRBV13	TRBJ2-7	TRBD1	TGTGCCAGCAGCCTACAGGGGTTCAAGGACGAGCAGTACTTC	CASSLQGFKDEQYF
-	TRBV6-6	TRBJ1-1	TRBD1	TGTGCCAGCTTGATTACGGGACAGGGGAACACTGAAGCTTTCTTT	CASLITGQGNTEAFF
-	TRBV30	TRBJ2-2	-	TGTGCCTGGAGTGGTGGCACCGAACACCGGGGAGCTGTTTTT	CAWSGGTEHRGAVF
few	TRBV9	TRBJ2-1	TRBD1	TGTGCCAGCAGCCTCGGGCCGACAGGGGGCTCTAACAATGAGCAGTTCTTC	CASSLGPTGGSNNEQFF
-	TRBV4-3	TRBJ2-7	TRBD1	TGCGCCAGCAGCCTCACCCGGACAGGGCCCTACGAGCAGTACTTC	CASSLTRTGPYEQYF
-	TRBV7-3	TRBJ2-1	TRBD1	TGTGCCAGCAGCTGGACAGGGGGCAATGAGCAGTTCTTC	CASSWTGGNEQFF
once	TRBV12-5	TRBJ2-3	-	TGTGCTAGTGGCCCTTCAGATACGCAGTATTTT	CASGPSDTQYF
-	TRBV5-4	TRBJ2-1	TRBD2	TGTGCCAGCAGCTTGGGGGGGGGTGGGTCCTACAATGAGCAGTTCTTC	CASSLGGGGSYNEQFF
-	TRBV6-1	TRBJ1-2	TRBD1	TGTGCCAGCAGTGAACTGACAGGGCCTAACTATGGCTACACCTTC	CASSELTGPNYGYTF
-	TRBV27	TRBJ2-7	TRBD1	TGTGCCAGCAGCCTAGAGGGACAGGTAGCCTACGAGCAGTACTTC	CASSLEGQVAYEQYF
-	TRBV5-5	TRBJ1-1	-	TGTGCCAGCAGCTTTCAGGTGAACACTGAAGCTTTCTTT	CASSFQVNTEAFF